This TCR beta chain is drawn from a study of CD8+CD57+ T cells in acquired aplastic anemia. Overall study: Isolated CD4+ and CD8+ cells, once sorted, yielded DNA averaging roughly 3 ug.

Overall study results and limits: The study found no significant CD8+ Simpson's diversity difference between patients and controls.

The germline CDR1 and CDR2 sequences are SGHRS and YFSETQ. The CDR3 is made up of 15 amino acids. V lost 0 bases and J lost 5, with 14 bases in between. In this sample, this clonotype turned up many times. Its antigen remains unknown. It was genomic DNA that served as the template for profiling TCR beta VDJ and CDR3. TCRdb passed the reads through MiXCR, listing each CDR3 protein once. There are about 180,000 distinct CDR3 sequences in the sample; approximately 46% occur only once, and around 2.7% lies in the top ten. The clonotype was recovered from a human donor in good health. The gene calls are TRBV5-1 and TRBJ2-5; D unresolved. Material: sorted CD4+, CD8+, or CD8+CD57+ T cells (not recorded which) from PBMCs. CDR3 in DNA: TGCGCCAGCAGCTTGGCCGAAGTCAAACGGGAGACCCAGTACTTC. Translation: CASSLAEVKRETQYF. Full variable domain (outside the CDR3, taken from reference TRBV5-1 and TRBJ2-5): KAGVTQTPRYLIKTRGQQVTLSCSPISGHRSVSWYQQTPGQGLQFLFEYFSETQRNKGNFPGRFSGRQFSNSRSEMNVSTLELGDSALYLCASSLAEVKRETQYFGPGTRLLVL.